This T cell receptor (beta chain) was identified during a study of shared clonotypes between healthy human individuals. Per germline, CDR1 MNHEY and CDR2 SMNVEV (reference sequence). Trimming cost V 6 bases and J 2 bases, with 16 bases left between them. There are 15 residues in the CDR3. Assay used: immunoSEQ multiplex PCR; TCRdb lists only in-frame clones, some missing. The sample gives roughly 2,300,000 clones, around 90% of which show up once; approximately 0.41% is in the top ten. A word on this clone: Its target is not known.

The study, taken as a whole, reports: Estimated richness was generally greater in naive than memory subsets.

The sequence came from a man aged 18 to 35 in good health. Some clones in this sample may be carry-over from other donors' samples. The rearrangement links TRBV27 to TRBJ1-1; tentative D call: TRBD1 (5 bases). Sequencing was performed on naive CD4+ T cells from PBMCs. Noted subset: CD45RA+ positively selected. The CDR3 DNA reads TGTGCCAGCAGCCCCGATCCGGGGGTAAACACTGAAGCTTTCTTT. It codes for CASSPDPGVNTEAFF.